This T cell receptor (beta chain) originates from a study of cytomegalovirus exposure and HLA in healthy donors. CDR3 size: 18 residues. Primers included in the PCR were 60 Vbeta and 13 Jbeta primers. Method: immunoSEQ multiplex PCR; TCRdb's copy keeps in-frame clones and lacks some. The data hold 150,000 to 200,000 clones, with around 77% observed a single time. Study-wide results and limits: Several V segments, TRBV6-2 and TRBV6-3 among them, could not be told apart and were dropped. TCR beta chains numbering 164 were designated cytomegalovirus-associated. Reportedly, diagnosis of cytomegalovirus status by the classifier showed high specificity and sensitivity. Later genetic work tied a missense DCLRE1C variant to beta-chain V and J trimming.

Concerning this clone itself: What it binds is not known.

This TCR was recovered from a man aged 40-49 years in good health and CMV-seronegative. The J gene is TRBJ2-1, the V gene TRBV21-1; the DNA was not compared with TRBD2, the D call given in the table. TRBV21-1 is a listed pseudogene. The sample was PBMCs. The CDR3 coding sequence is TGTGCCATCCTGCCGTGGGTAGCGGGAGTCCACGGGTACAATGAGCAGTTCTTC. It translates to CAILPWVAGVHGYNEQFF.